This record looks at one TCR beta chain sequence and its context. The sample comes from a study of CD8 T cells in ankylosing spondylitis. The V end lost 3 bases, the J end lost 1 base, and 10 bases lay between the germline ends. The CDR3 has 14 amino acids. For TCR beta, libraries came from quantitative 5'-RACE with molecular barcodes. TCRdb re-analysed the 5' RACE reads in MiXCR, keeping a single row per CDR3 protein. The top ten hold less than 35% of the sample, which has 230,000 or so distinct CDR3 sequences, 18% seen once. The chain couples TRBV12-3 or TRBV12-4 to TRBJ2-7; D is perhaps TRBD2 (6 bases). Sample: blood, either unsorted or a sorted T cell fraction (not recorded which). The sequence was obtained from a male donor with ankylosing spondylitis or in good health (not recorded which). The CDR3 protein is CASSFGGASYEQYF. CDR3 DNA sequence: TGTGCCAGCAGTTTTGGCGGGGCGTCCTACGAGCAGTACTTC.